The TCR beta chain described here comes from a study of Graves' ophthalmopathy and Graves' hyperthyroidism. Details on this clonotype: Its target is not known.

In donors with ophthalmopathy, activity was moderate-to-severe, with CAS ≥3, NOSPECS ≥4 and duration under 3 months. Between the trimmed V and J ends, which lost 0 bases and 2 bases, there was a span of 7 bases. The CDR3 loop spans 14 amino acids. Looked up from germline, CDR1 is LGHNT and CDR2 is FRNRAP. Study results and limitations: Built on 13 signatures, a model told ophthalmopathy apart from stable hyperthyroidism with roughly 88% sensitivity and 75% to 82% specificity. Sensitivity reached nearly 71% and specificity approximately 72% when the model predicted ophthalmopathy progression. Blood samples also showed most expanded thyroid clonotypes exceeding 0.001 frequency.

The authors amplified TCR beta CDR3 regions, and they did so from RNA transcripts for repertoire sequencing. HTBI primers were used in a first-round RT-PCR, which preceded a second-round multiplex PCR. TCRdb re-analysed the multiplex PCR reads in MiXCR, keeping a single row per CDR3 protein. The sample holds about 210,000 distinct CDR3 sequences; roughly 27% are singletons and the top ten take about 9.1%. The clonotype comes from a man aged 45 to 65 with Graves' ophthalmopathy. J is TRBJ1-2 and V is TRBV12-5; D is unclear. Sequences were obtained from peripheral blood. In nucleotides, the CDR3 is TGTGCTAGTGGTTTGGTACCCGGGAACTATGGCTACACCTTC. As protein: CASGLVPGNYGYTF.